This TCR beta chain was sequenced in a study of blood T cell repertoires in COVID-19. The wider study: Sources were T cells, B-cell-depleted T cells, or PBMCs; the material itself was cDNA or gDNA.

CDR3 length: 16 residues. CDR1 and CDR2 (germline): SGHTA, FQGNSA. The V end lost 5 bases, the J end lost 0 bases, and 14 bases lay between the germline ends. Here immunoSEQ multiplex PCR was the method, and the copy in TCRdb shows in-frame clones only, minus some. The sample carries some 200,000 clones, around three quarters recorded once. This receptor was obtained from a woman in her seventies with acute or convalescent COVID-19. Input material: peripheral blood. This sequence joins TRBV7-2 and TRBJ1-5; no clear D. This CDR3 reads CASSAHSTLSNQPQHF. The DNA for the CDR3 is TGTGCCAGCAGCGCGCACAGTACTCTTAGCAATCAGCCCCAGCATTTT.